This T cell receptor beta chain was captured in a study of shared clonotypes between healthy human individuals. Study-level background: CD8 memory received one plate per donor, CD8 naive two, CD4 memory three and CD4 naive three. General study findings and limits: Rarefaction curves obtained for sorted subsets showed sequencing incomplete despite large depth. Sequencing depth was a factor that was expected to affect clonotype sharing among donors.

A few counts support this clone. Its antigen is currently unknown. The germline V gene encodes CDR1 SGHRS and CDR2 YFSETQ. Trimming pared 0 bases from V and 3 bases from J, leaving 9 bases between. This CDR3 region has 14 residues. When replicate PCRs were run on sorted subsets, they used about 220 ng DNA, some 30,000 T cell genomes. The data were produced by immunoSEQ multiplex PCR, yet TCRdb's version contains in-frame clones alone and is incomplete. The sample consists of a few million clones, approximately 95% of them appearing once. The sample comprised naive CD4+ T cells from PBMCs. Subset defined: CD45RA+ positively selected. The sequence came from a man younger than 35 in good health. Some clones in this sample may be carry-over from other donors' samples. This chain uses TRBV5-1 with TRBJ1-1, with D unclear. The CDR3 protein is CASSLAWVDTEAFF. Written as DNA, the CDR3 is TGCGCCAGCAGCTTGGCCTGGGTTGACACTGAAGCTTTCTTT.